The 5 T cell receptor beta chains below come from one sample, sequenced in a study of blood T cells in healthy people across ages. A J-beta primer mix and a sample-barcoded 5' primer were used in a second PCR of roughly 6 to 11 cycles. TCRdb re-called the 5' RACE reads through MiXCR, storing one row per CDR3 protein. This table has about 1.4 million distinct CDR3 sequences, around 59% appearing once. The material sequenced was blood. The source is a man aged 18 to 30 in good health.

CDR3 sequence: CASSYAGDPRSLGGYTF. As DNA, the CDR3 is TGTGCCAGCAGTTACGCTGGGGACCCAAGGTCGTTAGGTGGCTACACCTTC. The rearrangement links TRBV6-5 to TRBJ1-2, with TRBD1 as a possible D gene (5 bases). The CDR3 is made up of 17 amino acids. The germline V and J ends were trimmed by 2 bases and 7 bases, with 23 bases remaining between them. Per the germline V gene, CDR1 is MNHEY and CDR2 is SVGAGI.

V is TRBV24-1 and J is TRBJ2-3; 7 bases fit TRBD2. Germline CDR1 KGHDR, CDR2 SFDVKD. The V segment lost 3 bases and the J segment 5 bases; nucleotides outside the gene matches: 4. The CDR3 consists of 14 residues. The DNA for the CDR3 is TGTGCCACCAGTGATGGGGAGGGTAGAGATACGCAGTATTTT. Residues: CATSDGEGRDTQYF.

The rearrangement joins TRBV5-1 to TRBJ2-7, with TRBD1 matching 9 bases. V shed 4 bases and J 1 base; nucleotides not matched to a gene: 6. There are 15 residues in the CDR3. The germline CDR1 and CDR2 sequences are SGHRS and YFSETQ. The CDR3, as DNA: TGCGCCAGCAGCCCTGGGGACAGGGTTTCCTACGAGCAGTACTTC. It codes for CASSPGDRVSYEQYF.

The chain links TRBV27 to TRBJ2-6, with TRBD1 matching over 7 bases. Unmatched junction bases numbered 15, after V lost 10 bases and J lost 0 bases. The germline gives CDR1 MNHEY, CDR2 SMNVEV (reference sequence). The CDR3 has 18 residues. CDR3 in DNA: TGTGCCACCTCCTCCTTACCGGGACAGAGCTCTGGGGCCAACGTCCTGACTTTC. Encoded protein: CATSSLPGQSSGANVLTF.

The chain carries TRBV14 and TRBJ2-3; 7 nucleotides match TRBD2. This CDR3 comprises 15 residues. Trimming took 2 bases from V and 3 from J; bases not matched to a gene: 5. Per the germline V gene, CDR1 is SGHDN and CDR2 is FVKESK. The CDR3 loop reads CASSQPSGNTDTQYF. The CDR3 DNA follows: TGTGCCAGCAGCCAACCTAGCGGAAATACAGATACGCAGTATTTT.